These 29 T cell receptor beta chains were sequenced from one sample in a study of T cells in Graves' hyperthyroidism and ophthalmopathy. Amplified TCR beta CDR3 regions derived from RNA transcripts. First-round RT-PCR of the TCR CDR3 relied on the HTBI primer set. MiXCR, run by TCRdb on the multiplex PCR reads, gives a single entry per CDR3 protein. The sample contains hundreds of thousands of distinct CDR3 sequences, less than 25% of which appear only once. The sample consisted of blood. The receptors shown here come from a young man with Graves' ophthalmopathy.

The J gene is TRBJ1-5, the V gene TRBV19; no reliable D call. Between the trimmed V and J ends, which lost 5 bases and 4 bases, there was a span of 18 bases. CDR1 LNHDA and CDR2 SQIVND come from the germline V gene (reference sequence). This CDR3 spans 16 amino acids. This CDR3 is CASSPDSFLGNQPQHF. The CDR3 bases are TGTGCCAGTAGTCCAGACTCGTTCCTGGGGAATCAGCCCCAGCATTTT.

The gene calls are TRBV27 and TRBJ1-1; D is uncertain. The CDR3 covers 16 residues. Looked up from germline, CDR1 is MNHEY and CDR2 is SMNVEV (reference sequence). Trimming removed 3 bases from V and 7 bases from J, with 21 bases in between. The CDR3 region is CASSFFRDKRVSEAFF. The CDR3 DNA follows: TGTGCCAGCAGTTTCTTCCGGGATAAGAGGGTCAGTGAAGCTTTCTTT.

Only a few counts were recorded for this clonotype. This chain connects TRBV19 to TRBJ2-1; 10 nucleotides agree with TRBD1. Germline CDR1 LNHDA, CDR2 SQIVND (reference sequence). The trim removed 3 bases at V and 9 bases at J, leaving 8 bases unmatched. The CDR3 sequence is 15 residues long. CDR3 region: CASSIQDRGFREQFF. The CDR3 region has the DNA TGTGCCAGTAGTATTCAGGACAGGGGGTTTCGTGAGCAGTTCTTC.

The table lists this clonotype with many counts. This sequence joins TRBV13 and TRBJ2-2, with 15 bases lining up with TRBD2. V was pared by 3 bases and J by 0 bases, with 8 bases of the junction left unmatched. There are 20 residues in the CDR3. The germline V gene encodes CDR1 PRHDT and CDR2 FYEKMQ (reference sequence). In DNA, the CDR3 is TGTGCCAGCAGCTTGAACCTAGGACTAGCGGGAGGGTCGAACACCGGGGAGCTGTTTTTT. Amino acids: CASSLNLGLAGGSNTGELFF. Full variable domain (missing parts from reference TRBV13 and TRBJ2-2): AAGVIQSPRHLIKEKRETATLKCYPIPRHDTVYWYQQGPGQDPQFLISFYEKMQSDKGSIPDRFSAQQFSDYHSELNMSSLELGDSALYFCASSLNLGLAGGSNTGELFFGEGSRLTVL.

This clonotype has just a few counts. The CDR3: CASSQNEETQYF. CDR3 bases: TGTGCCAGCAGCCAGAACGAGGAGACCCAGTACTTC. This sequence joins TRBV3-1 and TRBJ2-5; unclear D gene. The CDR3 length is 12 residues. V lost 3 bases and J lost 5, with 7 bases in between. Germline loops: CDR1 LGHDT, CDR2 YNNKEL (reference sequence).

The chain joins TRBV20-1 to TRBJ2-1, with a tentative D call TRBD1 (5 bases). The length of the CDR3 is 15 residues. Germline V gene lookup returns CDR1 DFQATT and CDR2 SNEGSKA (reference sequence). V lost 3 bases to trimming and J lost 2 bases, with 14 bases between them. The CDR3 DNA is TGCAGTGCTAGGGTGACAGCCCTAACCTACAATGAGCAGTTCTTC. The encoded protein is CSARVTALTYNEQFF.

The chain combines TRBV12-3 or TRBV12-4 with TRBJ2-2; weak D call: TRBD2 (5 bases). This CDR3 has 12 residues. V lost 6 bases to trimming and J lost 10 bases, with 12 bases between them. DNA of the CDR3: TGTGCCAGCAGGCTCGGGAATTTGGAGCTGTTTTTT. This gives the protein CASRLGNLELFF.

V is TRBV11-2 and J is TRBJ2-2; D call uncertain. This CDR3 spans 16 amino acids. Trimming took 0 bases from V and 1 from J, leaving 9 bases between them. The germline V gene has CDR1 SGHAT and CDR2 FQNNGV. The CDR3 nucleotides read TGTGCCAGCAGCTTAGAAATTTCGGGGAACACCGGGGAGCTGTTTTTT. This sequence encodes CASSLEISGNTGELFF. The full variable domain, in which reference TRBV11-2 and TRBJ2-2 provide the parts outside the CDR3, is EAGVAQSPRYKIIEKRQSVAFWCNPISGHATLYWYQQILGQGPKLLIQFQNNGVVDDSQLPKDRFSAERLKGVDSTLKIQPAKLEDSAVYLCASSLEISGNTGELFFGEGSRLTVL.

This clonotype was seen many times. V usage is TRBV11-2 and J usage is TRBJ2-3; 8 bases map to TRBD2. CDR1 and CDR2 from the germline V gene are SGHAT and FQNNGV. The CDR3 sequence is 18 residues long. V was pared by 1 base and J by 2 bases, with 11 bases of the junction left unmatched. The CDR3 DNA reads TGTGCCAGCAGCTTAGTTCCGGCTAGCGGGTCTACCACAGATACGCAGTATTTT. The encoded protein is CASSLVPASGSTTDTQYF.

For the CDR3, the DNA is TGTGCTATAGGGGCTAGCGGAAGCTCCTACGAGCAGTACTTC. The encoded protein is CAIGASGSSYEQYF. J is TRBJ2-7 and V is TRBV6-1, with TRBD2 identical over 7 bases. The V gene's germline CDR1 is MNHNS and CDR2 SASEGT. The length of the CDR3 is 14 residues.

This clonotype was counted a single time. The chain couples TRBV4-1 to TRBJ2-7; D is perhaps TRBD1 (8 bases). CDR1 MGHRA and CDR2 YSYEKL come from the germline V gene. The V end was cut by 4 bases, the J end by 2 bases, with 15 bases between. The CDR3 has 15 amino acids. The CDR3 DNA sequence: TGCGCCAGCAGCCTTCGACAGGGGAGGGCCTACGAGCAGTACTTC. Amino acid sequence: CASSLRQGRAYEQYF.

This clonotype was seen a handful of times. The chain joins TRBV24-1 to TRBJ2-1; possibly TRBD1 or TRBD2 for D (5 bases each). CDR1 and CDR2 from the germline V gene are KGHDR and SFDVKD. The CDR3 is made up of 13 amino acids. Trimming pared 1 base from V and 10 bases from J, leaving 10 bases between. The CDR3 nucleotides are TGTGCCACCAGTGATTTTGACAGAGGGGAGCAGTTCTTC. Its protein product is CATSDFDRGEQFF.

This chain uses TRBV28 with TRBJ1-1; 7 bases fit TRBD1. The CDR3 contains 14 residues. Germline trimming cut 8 bases from V and 1 base from J; bases unmatched to any gene: 7. CDR1 MDHEN and CDR2 SYDVKM come from the germline V gene. This chain's CDR3 is CASGGGTANTEAFF. CDR3 sequence (DNA): TGTGCCAGCGGGGGCGGGACAGCGAACACTGAAGCTTTCTTT.

A few counts support this clonotype. This chain links TRBV6-2 or TRBV6-3 with TRBJ2-1, with 10 bases lining up with TRBD2. This CDR3 contains 15 residues. The junction had 6 bases not matched to a gene; V was cut back by 8 bases and J by 2 bases. Germline CDR1 is MNHEY and CDR2 is SVGEGT. CDR3 sequence: CASGGTSDTYNEQFF. In DNA form, the CDR3 reads TGTGCCAGCGGGGGGACTAGCGATACCTACAATGAGCAGTTCTTC.

The chain employs TRBV10-2 and TRBJ2-5, with a possible D match to TRBD2 (6 bases). Germline V gives CDR1 WSHSY, CDR2 SAAADI. Trimming left V 10 bases short and J 5 bases short, with 20 bases between. The CDR3 has 14 residues. The CDR3 DNA sequence: TGCGCCACCCAAGTGGGCGGGGAGTTGGAGACCCAGTACTTC. Its protein product is CATQVGGELETQYF.

The chain links TRBV7-9 to TRBJ2-2; 11 bases align to TRBD2. CDR1 SEHNR and CDR2 FQNEAQ come from the germline V gene (reference sequence). V gave up 0 bases and J gave up 0 bases; unmatched junction bases: 6. The CDR3 is 19 amino acids. CDR3 sequence: CASSLAALAGEANTGELFF. CDR3 sequence (DNA): TGTGCCAGCAGCTTAGCGGCACTAGCGGGAGAGGCGAACACCGGGGAGCTGTTTTTT.

This clonotype was counted a few times. V usage is TRBV20-1 and J usage is TRBJ2-5; 9 nucleotides agree with TRBD2. Per the germline V gene, CDR1 is DFQATT and CDR2 is SNEGSKA (reference sequence). The CDR3 length is 14 residues. The junction had 11 bases not matched to a gene; V was cut back by 3 bases and J by 9 bases. The CDR3 loop reads CSASSRGRGLAQYF. The CDR3 nucleotides read TGCAGTGCTAGCTCTCGCGGGAGGGGCTTGGCCCAGTACTTC.

This clonotype was counted many times. The chain combines TRBV30 with TRBJ2-5; D may be TRBD1 or TRBD2 (5 bases each). The V gene's germline CDR1 is GTSNPN and CDR2 SVGIG (reference sequence). The CDR3 consists of 17 residues. Trimming left V 7 bases short and J 1 base short, with 25 bases between. The CDR3 nucleotides read TGTGCCTACCGGCCAGGGACCTTCACTCTATCCCAAGAGACCCAGTACTTC. Its protein is CAYRPGTFTLSQETQYF.

J is TRBJ1-1 and V is TRBV2; D is uncertain. The CDR3 covers 13 residues. Trimming left V 0 bases short and J 6 bases short, with 8 bases between. Germline V gene sequence: CDR1 SNHLY, CDR2 FYNNEI. The CDR3 reads CASSEASWSEAFF. The CDR3 bases are TGTGCCAGCAGTGAAGCCAGTTGGTCTGAAGCTTTCTTT. The whole variable domain, filled in from reference TRBV2 and TRBJ1-1, reads EPEVTQTPSHQVTQMGQEVILRCVPISNHLYFYWYRQILGQKVEFLVSFYNNEISEKSEIFDDQFSVERPDGSNFTLKIRSTKLEDSAMYFCASSEASWSEAFFGQGTRLTVV.

The chain uses TRBV11-2 and TRBJ2-7, with 8 bases that match TRBD2. V dropped 4 bases and J dropped 3; count of bases not matched to a gene: 14. This CDR3 is built from 17 residues. CDR1 and CDR2 from the germline V gene are SGHAT and FQNNGV. The CDR3: CASSSLRGGRRFYEQYF. Written as DNA, the CDR3 is TGTGCCAGCAGCTCCCTCCGTGGCGGGAGGCGTTTCTACGAGCAGTACTTC.

This clonotype was observed a handful of times. The rearrangement uses TRBV7-9 and TRBJ2-5; 7 bases are a match to TRBD2. Trimming removed 2 bases from V and 0 bases from J; junction bases left unmatched: 6. The CDR3 extends over 16 amino acids. Germline V gives CDR1 SEHNR, CDR2 FQNEAQ (reference sequence). CDR3: CASSLKTSVDQETQYF. The CDR3 region has the DNA TGTGCCAGCAGCTTAAAAACTAGCGTGGACCAAGAGACCCAGTACTTC. The full variable domain, its missing parts supplied by reference TRBV7-9 and TRBJ2-5, is DTGVSQNPRHKITKRGQNVTFRCDPISEHNRLYWYRQTLGQGPEFLTYFQNEAQLEKSRLLSDRFSAERPKGSFSTLEIQRTEQGDSAMYLCASSLKTSVDQETQYFGPGTRLLVL.

In this sample, this clonotype turned up a few times. The V call is TRBV25-1, the J call TRBJ2-2; 7 bases are shared with TRBD2. The CDR3 has 16 residues. Per the germline V gene, CDR1 is MGHDK and CDR2 is SYGVNS. The ends lost 3 bases at V and 2 bases at J; junction bases unmatched: 6. The CDR3 DNA is TGTGCCAGCAGTGAGTGGGGAGCGGGAAACACCGGGGAGCTGTTTTTT. Translation: CASSEWGAGNTGELFF.

This clonotype was detected a few times. The chain employs TRBV7-9 and TRBJ2-2; no reliable D call. V was trimmed by 6 bases and J by 1 base, leaving 18 bases between them. CDR3 size: 17 residues. Germline CDR1 is SEHNR and CDR2 is FQNEAQ (reference sequence). DNA of the CDR3: TGTGCCAGCAGACCAAAGGGTGGGCCCGGGAACACCGGGGAGCTGTTTTTT. Translated: CASRPKGGPGNTGELFF.

DNA for the CDR3: TGTGCCAGCAGCTTGGGAGGGGCGGGAGTCTTGTACCAAGAGACCCAGTACTTC. Translated, it gives CASSLGGAGVLYQETQYF. The V call is TRBV5-5, the J call TRBJ2-5; 7 nucleotides line up with TRBD2. The CDR3 is 18 amino acids. V shed 0 bases, J shed 0 bases, and the junction held 11 bases outside the gene matches. The germline CDR1 and CDR2 sequences are SGHKS and YYEKEE (reference sequence).

This clonotype appeared many times. This chain joins TRBV7-2 and TRBJ2-1; 13 bases are shared with TRBD2. The CDR3 sequence is 15 residues long. With 3 bases clipped from V and 7 bases from J, the junction kept 3 bases outside the gene matches. The germline CDR1 and CDR2 sequences are SGHTA and FQGNSA. The CDR3 sequence is CASSLKTSGRNEQFF. The CDR3 nucleotides read TGTGCCAGCAGCTTGAAGACTAGCGGGAGGAATGAGCAGTTCTTC.

This clonotype was detected a few times. In DNA, the CDR3 is TGTGCCAGCAGCCGGCGGGACAGGGTAAGCGAGCAGTACTTC. Protein: CASSRRDRVSEQYF. The chain couples TRBV7-2 to TRBJ2-7; 9 bases match TRBD1. The CDR3 runs to 14 residues. CDR1 is SGHTA, CDR2 FQGNSA, per germline. V shed 5 bases, J shed 6 bases, and the junction held 8 bases outside the gene matches.

There are a few counts of this clonotype. This chain connects TRBV5-1 to TRBJ1-1; tentatively, D is TRBD1 (5 bases). The length of the CDR3 is 15 residues. The germline V and J ends were trimmed by 4 bases and 4 bases, with 17 bases remaining between them. Looked up from germline, CDR1 is SGHRS and CDR2 is YFSETQ. The CDR3: CASSQRRGGSTEAFF. DNA for the CDR3: TGCGCCAGCAGCCAAAGACGGGGCGGGAGCACTGAAGCTTTCTTT.

In its sample, this clonotype was seen a few times. This chain connects TRBV5-1 to TRBJ2-7, with TRBD2 matching 9 bases. The CDR3 extends over 14 amino acids. Unmatched junction bases numbered 3, after V lost 3 bases and J lost 2 bases. From germline, CDR1 is SGHRS and CDR2 YFSETQ. CDR3 protein: CASSWGTSTYEQYF. CDR3 DNA: TGCGCCAGCAGCTGGGGGACTAGCACCTACGAGCAGTACTTC.

In its sample, this clonotype was seen many times. This chain connects TRBV6-2 or TRBV6-3 to TRBJ2-4, with D possibly called TRBD1 or TRBD2 (5 bases each). CDR1 MNHEY and CDR2 SVGEGT come from the germline V gene. The CDR3 sequence is 14 residues long. Trimming shortened V by 2 bases and J by 0 bases, and 5 bases separated the two germline ends. CDR3 nucleotides: TGTGCCAGCAGTTACGGGACAGCCAAAAACATTCAGTACTTC. It codes for CASSYGTAKNIQYF.